One and the same sample provided the 13 T cell receptor beta chains below, sequenced in a study of PD-L1 blockade in urothelial cancer (dated by TCRdb to about 2017). Library preparation used the immunoSEQ multiplex PCR assay. Not all clones reach the TCRdb copy of this immuneACCESS table, which keeps in-frame sequences only. Checked studies attribute under half of the gap to unresolved V genes and leave the rest unexplained. The sample table shows some 52,000 clones, and around 75% are seen once. About 4.1% of the sample comes from the top ten. The intended sense of this specimen's time point label: pretreatment peripheral blood. The sequences come from PBMCs, collected around atezolizumab (anti-PD-L1) treatment. The receptors were sampled from a man aged 70-80 years with urothelial cancer.

V is TRBV28 and J is TRBJ1-2, with 7 bases fitting TRBD1. The CDR3 contains 15 residues. From germline, CDR1 is MDHEN and CDR2 SYDVKM. Germline trimming cut 6 bases from V and 2 bases from J; bases unmatched to any gene: 9. The CDR3 DNA sequence: TGTGCCAGCAGGATAACGACAGGGAGGAACTATGGCTACACCTTC. This codes for CASRITTGRNYGYTF.

V gene TRBV7-6 combines with J gene TRBJ2-5; TRBD2 matches at 13 bases. This CDR3 region has 16 residues. Germline CDR1 SGHVS, CDR2 FNYEAQ. V gave up 5 bases and J gave up 4 bases; unmatched junction bases: 7. The CDR3 reads CASSPGLAGEGETQYF. For the CDR3, the DNA is TGTGCCAGCAGCCCCGGACTAGCGGGAGAGGGAGAGACCCAGTACTTC.

The gene calls are TRBV7-2 and TRBJ2-1, with D maybe TRBD1 (6 bases). Germline loops: CDR1 SGHTA, CDR2 FQGNSA. Trimming took 5 bases from V and 3 from J, leaving 14 bases between them. The CDR3 is 15 amino acids. CDR3 DNA: TGTGCCAGCAGCAATAGGGGGTTGAACTACAATGAGCAGTTCTTC. Protein sequence: CASSNRGLNYNEQFF.

This chain connects TRBV29-1 to TRBJ2-1; tentatively, D is TRBD1 (7 bases). The CDR3 extends over 14 amino acids. Per the germline V gene, CDR1 is SQVTM and CDR2 is ANQGSEA. With 1 base removed from V and 9 bases from J, the gap between germline ends came to 16 bases. CDR3 in amino acids: CSVEARGDFSEQFF. The DNA of the CDR3 is TGCAGCGTTGAAGCCAGGGGGGATTTCAGTGAGCAGTTCTTC.

V and J are TRBV19 and TRBJ1-5, with D tentatively TRBD1 (5 bases). The V end was cut by 5 bases, the J end by 2 bases, with 13 bases between. Germline lookup yields CDR1 LNHDA and CDR2 SQIVND (reference sequence). The CDR3 runs 15 residues. CDR3 sequence (DNA): TGTGCCAGTAGTTTATCGGGGGAAGGCAATCAGCCCCAGCATTTT. Translation gives CASSLSGEGNQPQHF.

The CDR3 is CASSWDPGLASNEQFF. The DNA of the CDR3 is TGTGCCAGCAGCTGGGACCCGGGACTAGCGAGTAATGAGCAGTTCTTC. The rearrangement joins TRBV5-4 to TRBJ2-1; 10 nucleotides agree with TRBD2. CDR1 and CDR2 from the germline V gene are SGHNT and YYREEE (reference sequence). V trimming: 3 bases; J trimming: 7 bases; junction bases outside the gene matches: 10. This CDR3 spans 16 amino acids.

V and J are TRBV27 and TRBJ2-5; TRBD2 matches 8 bases. Germline V gives CDR1 MNHEY, CDR2 SMNVEV (reference sequence). The CDR3 consists of 16 residues. V was pared by 1 base and J by 2 bases, with 6 bases of the junction left unmatched. The CDR3 nucleotides read TGTGCCAGCAGTTTATATCGGACTAGCCTACAAGAGACCCAGTACTTC. Amino acids: CASSLYRTSLQETQYF.

This chain links TRBV2 with TRBJ2-5; 10 nucleotides line up with TRBD1. CDR1 and CDR2 (germline): SNHLY, FYNNEI. The trim removed 0 bases at V and 5 bases at J, leaving 9 bases unmatched. The CDR3 consists of 17 residues. The chain's CDR3 is CASSEARTGGSRETQYF. The CDR3 DNA reads as TGTGCCAGCAGTGAAGCCCGGACAGGGGGATCCAGGGAGACCCAGTACTTC. Together with reference TRBV2 and TRBJ2-5, the CDR3 gives the full variable domain: EPEVTQTPSHQVTQMGQEVILRCVPISNHLYFYWYRQILGQKVEFLVSFYNNEISEKSEIFDDQFSVERPDGSNFTLKIRSTKLEDSAMYFCASSEARTGGSRETQYFGPGTRLLVL.

The rearrangement joins TRBV7-3 to TRBJ1-1; D may be TRBD1 (5 bases). This CDR3 has 13 residues. Trimming shortened V by 1 base and J by 9 bases, and 12 bases separated the two germline ends. The germline CDR1 and CDR2 sequences are SGHTA and FQGTGA. The CDR3 loop is CASSLNREGKAFF. CDR3 coding DNA: TGTGCCAGCAGCTTAAACCGGGAGGGGAAAGCTTTCTTT.

This rearrangement joins TRBV4-2 to TRBJ1-2; D perhaps matches TRBD1 (6 bases). This CDR3 comprises 17 residues. V lost 2 bases, J lost 3 bases, and 19 bases lay in between. The germline V gene encodes CDR1 LGHNA and CDR2 YNFKEQ. CDR3 residues: CASSQRTGTTWDYGYTF. CDR3 nucleotide sequence: TGTGCCAGCAGCCAAAGAACAGGGACTACCTGGGACTATGGCTACACCTTC.

This clone was seen a handful of times. The V and J genes are TRBV7-9 and TRBJ2-1, with D possibly matching TRBD2 (5 bases). From germline, CDR1 is SEHNR and CDR2 FQNEAQ (reference sequence). V lost 5 bases and J 6 bases, leaving 14 bases between the germline ends. This CDR3 is built from 14 residues. Here the CDR3 reads CASSVLLETNEQFF. CDR3 DNA: TGTGCCAGCAGCGTCCTACTAGAGACCAATGAGCAGTTCTTC. Filled out from reference TRBV7-9 and TRBJ2-1, the complete variable domain reads DTGVSQNPRHKITKRGQNVTFRCDPISEHNRLYWYRQTLGQGPEFLTYFQNEAQLEKSRLLSDRFSAERPKGSFSTLEIQRTEQGDSAMYLCASSVLLETNEQFFGPGTRLTVL.

This chain uses TRBV19 with TRBJ2-5; 9 bases align to TRBD2. The length of the CDR3 is 14 residues. V was clipped by 1 base and J by 4 bases; unmatched bases: 1. Germline V gene sequence: CDR1 LNHDA, CDR2 SQIVND (reference sequence). The CDR3 spells CASSIVLAGETQYF. In nucleotides, the CDR3 is TGTGCCAGTAGTATAGTACTAGCGGGAGAGACCCAGTACTTC.

This clone is a singleton in its sample. CDR3 DNA: TGTGCCAGCAGCCCGAGAGCGGGAGGGGGCTACGAGCAGTACTTC. This sequence encodes CASSPRAGGGYEQYF. This chain links TRBV9 with TRBJ2-7, with TRBD2 matching over 10 bases. The V segment lost 4 bases and the J segment 3 bases; nucleotides outside the gene matches: 7. From germline, CDR1 is SGDLS and CDR2 YYNGEE. The CDR3 consists of 15 residues.